This T cell receptor (beta chain) came from a study of CD8 T cells in ankylosing spondylitis. Study-wide points: Blood from ankylosing spondylitis patients appeared to carry a characteristic roughly eight-variant TCR beta motif.

For this clonotype: Its antigen remains unidentified.

TCRdb analysed the 5' RACE reads with MiXCR anew, one entry per CDR3 protein. This repertoire shows roughly 670,000 distinct CDR3 sequences, around 20% found once; its top ten account for under 20%. The CDR3 length is 15 residues. With V trimmed by 5 bases and J by 0 bases, 6 bases remained unmatched. V gene TRBV12-3 or TRBV12-4 combines with J gene TRBJ1-1; 7 bases map to TRBD1. The sequence came from a male donor with ankylosing spondylitis. The material sequenced was blood, either unsorted or a sorted T cell fraction (not recorded which). The CDR3, as DNA: TGTGCCAGCAGTCCGGGACAGACTTTGAACACTGAAGCTTTCTTT. This gives the protein CASSPGQTLNTEAFF.